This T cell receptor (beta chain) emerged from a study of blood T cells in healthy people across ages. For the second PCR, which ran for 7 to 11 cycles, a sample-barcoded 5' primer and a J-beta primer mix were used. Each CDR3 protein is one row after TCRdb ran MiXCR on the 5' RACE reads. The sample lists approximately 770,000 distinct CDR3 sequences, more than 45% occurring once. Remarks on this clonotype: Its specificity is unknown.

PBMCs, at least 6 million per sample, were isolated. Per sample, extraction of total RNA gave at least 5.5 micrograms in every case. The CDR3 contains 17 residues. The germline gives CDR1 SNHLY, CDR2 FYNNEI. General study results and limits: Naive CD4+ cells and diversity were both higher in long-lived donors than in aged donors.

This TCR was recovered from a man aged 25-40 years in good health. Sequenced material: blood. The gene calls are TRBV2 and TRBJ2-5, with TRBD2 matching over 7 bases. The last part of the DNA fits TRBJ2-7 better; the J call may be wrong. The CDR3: CATLILSRASGPYEQYF. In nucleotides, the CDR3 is TGTGCCACCCTGATCCTTAGTCGGGCTAGCGGACCTTACGAGCAGTACTTC.